This TCR beta chain originates from a study of shared clonotypes between healthy human individuals. The study's findings and limits: Having only a few donors restricted how much genetic and exposure-history diversity was captured. For sorted subsets, rarefaction showed incomplete sequencing despite large depth.

Trimming removed 2 bases from V and 4 bases from J, with 6 bases in between. Germline V gene sequence: CDR1 MNHEY, CDR2 SVGAGI. The CDR3 runs 13 residues. This clone was counted at least ten times. Antigen unknown. Other DNA sequences within the sample encode an identical CDR3. The study drew all its donors from Caucasian adults living in Nashville, Tennessee. Researchers partitioned CD4+ cells into CD45RA+ naive and CD45RA-negative memory subsets. The method was immunoSEQ multiplex PCR; TCRdb's version includes in-frame clones alone and lacks a portion of them. The table lists about 360,000 clones, about 73% of them singletons.

This chain joins TRBV6-5 and TRBJ1-5; D is undetermined. The receptor was derived from a man aged 25 to 45 in good health. The sample consisted of memory CD4+ T cells sorted from blood. This sample's subset: CD45RA-negative fraction. CDR3 in amino acids: CASSYGRNQPQHF. CDR3 coding DNA: TGTGCCAGCAGTTACGGTCGTAATCAGCCCCAGCATTTT.